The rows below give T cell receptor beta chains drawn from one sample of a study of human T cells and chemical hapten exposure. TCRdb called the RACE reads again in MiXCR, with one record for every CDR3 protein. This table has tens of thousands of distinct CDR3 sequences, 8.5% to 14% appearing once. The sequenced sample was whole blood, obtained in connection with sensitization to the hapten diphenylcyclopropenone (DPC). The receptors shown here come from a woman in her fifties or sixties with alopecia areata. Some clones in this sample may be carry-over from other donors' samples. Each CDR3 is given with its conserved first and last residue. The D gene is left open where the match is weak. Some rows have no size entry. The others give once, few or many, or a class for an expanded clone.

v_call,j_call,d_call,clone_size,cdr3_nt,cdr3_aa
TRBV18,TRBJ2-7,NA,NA,TGTGCCAGCTCACCAGATTTCGGAGTAGGCTCCTACGAGCAGTACTTC,CASSPDFGVGSYEQYF
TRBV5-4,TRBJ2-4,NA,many,TGTGCCAGCAGCTTGAAGGGGACGGGCAAAAACATTCAGTACTTC,CASSLKGTGKNIQYF
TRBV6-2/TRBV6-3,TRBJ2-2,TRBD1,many,TGTGCCAGTGAGGGACAGGGGCACACCGGGGAGCTGTTTTTT,CASEGQGHTGELFF
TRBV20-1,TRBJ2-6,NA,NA,TGCAGTGCTAGCGGGGCGGGGTCTGGGGCCAACGTCCCGACTTTC,CSASGAGSGANVPTF
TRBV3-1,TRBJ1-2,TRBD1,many,TGTGCCAGCAGCCCGGCCGCAGGGGGTGGCTACACCTTC,CASSPAAGGGYTF
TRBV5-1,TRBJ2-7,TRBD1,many,TGCGCCAGCAGCCGGGACAGGGCGCCCTACGAGCAGTACTTC,CASSRDRAPYEQYF
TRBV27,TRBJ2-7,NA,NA,TGTGCCAGCAGTTTAACGGCAGGGACCTACGAGCAGTACTTC,CASSLTAGTYEQYF
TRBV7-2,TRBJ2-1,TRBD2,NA,TGTGCCAGCAGCTTAGTCCAAGGGACTAGCGGGAGCAATGAGCAGTTCTTC,CASSLVQGTSGSNEQFF
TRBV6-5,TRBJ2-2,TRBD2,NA,TGTGCCAGTTGCCCGGGAGGGCCTAACACCGGGGAGCTGTTTTTT,CASCPGGPNTGELFF
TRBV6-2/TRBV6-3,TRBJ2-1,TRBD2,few,TGTGCCAGCAAACTAACGTTGCGGGGGGACAATGAGCAGTTCTTC,CASKLTLRGDNEQFF
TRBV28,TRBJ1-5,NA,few,TGTGCCAGCCAGGGGTTGGCCCAGCCCCAGCATTTT,CASQGLAQPQHF
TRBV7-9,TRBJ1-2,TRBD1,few,TGTGCCAGCCCCGGGACAGTCTATGGCTACACCTTC,CASPGTVYGYTF
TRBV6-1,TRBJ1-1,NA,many,TGTGCCAGCAGTGAATCTTCGTGGGTTGAAGCTTTCTTT,CASSESSWVEAFF
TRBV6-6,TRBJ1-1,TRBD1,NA,TGTGCCAGCAGAGCTCCGGGACAGGGGACTGAAGCTTTCTTT,CASRAPGQGTEAFF
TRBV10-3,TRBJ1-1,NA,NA,TGTGCCGCGGGGGGAGGAACTGAAGCTTTCTTT,CAAGGGTEAFF
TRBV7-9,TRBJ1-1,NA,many,TGTGCCAGCAGCCAGGGAATGAACACTGAAGCTTTCTTT,CASSQGMNTEAFF
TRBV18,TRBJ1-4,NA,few,TGTGCCAGCTCACAAAACGGGGCCAATGAAAAACTGTTTTTT,CASSQNGANEKLFF
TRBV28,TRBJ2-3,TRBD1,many,TGTGCCAGCAGTTCCTACGGGACAGGGGGCGGGGCAGATACGCAGTATTTT,CASSSYGTGGGADTQYF
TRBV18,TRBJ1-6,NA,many,TGTGCCAGCTCACCGAGAGTCCTCAGGGAGGGGAGAAATTCACCCCTCCACTTT,CASSPRVLREGRNSPLHF
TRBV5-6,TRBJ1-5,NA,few,TGTGCCAGCAGCTTGGCCCGGGGGTTCGGGTATCAGCCCCAGCATTTT,CASSLARGFGYQPQHF
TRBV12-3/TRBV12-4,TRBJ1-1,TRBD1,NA,TGTGCCAGCAGTGAACAGGGGATTGAAGCTTTCTTT,CASSEQGIEAFF
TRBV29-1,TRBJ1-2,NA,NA,TGCAGCGTTGAAGATCTGGTCCAAGACTATGGCTACACCTTC,CSVEDLVQDYGYTF
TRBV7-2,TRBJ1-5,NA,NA,TGTGCCAGCAGCTTAGCCGATTCGGATCAGCCCCAGCATTTT,CASSLADSDQPQHF
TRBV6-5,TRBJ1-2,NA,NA,TGTGCCAGCAGGGGACCTCCCGGGGACTATGGCTACACCTTC,CASRGPPGDYGYTF
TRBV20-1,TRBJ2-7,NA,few,TGCAGTGCTAGAATGGTACGCTACGAGCAGTACTTC,CSARMVRYEQYF
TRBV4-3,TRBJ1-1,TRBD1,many,TGCGCCAGCAGCCAAGTACGGACAGGAGCACCGAACACTGAAGCTTTCTTT,CASSQVRTGAPNTEAFF
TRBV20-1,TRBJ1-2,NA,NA,TGCAGTGCAGATCTAAAAGGACGGGACTATGGCTACACCTTC,CSADLKGRDYGYTF
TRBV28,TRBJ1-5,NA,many,TGTGCCAGCAGTTTAGTGAATCAGCCCCAGCATTTT,CASSLVNQPQHF
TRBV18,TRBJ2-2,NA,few,TGTGCCAGTTCAGCGATGACACCAAACACCGGGGAGCTGTTTTTT,CASSAMTPNTGELFF
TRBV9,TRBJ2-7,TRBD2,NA,TGTGCCAGCAGCGATACGGGACTACCAGGAAACGAGCAGTACTTC,CASSDTGLPGNEQYF
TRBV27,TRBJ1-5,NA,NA,TGTGCCAGCACCCACCGGGGGGCACAGCCCCAGCATTTT,CASTHRGAQPQHF
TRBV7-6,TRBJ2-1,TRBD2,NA,TGTGCCAGCAGCTTACGGACTAGCGGGAGTGATGAGCAGTTCTTC,CASSLRTSGSDEQFF
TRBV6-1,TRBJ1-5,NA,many,TGTGCCAGCAGTCCACCGGGAAGTACTCAGCCCCAGCATTTT,CASSPPGSTQPQHF
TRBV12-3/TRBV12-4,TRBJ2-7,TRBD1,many,TGTGCCAGCAGCCGAGGGACAGCCCGTTATCCCTACGAGCAGTACTTC,CASSRGTARYPYEQYF
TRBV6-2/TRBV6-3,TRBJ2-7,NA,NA,TGTGCCAGCAGTTACGTGGCAGCCTCCTACGAGCAGTACTTC,CASSYVAASYEQYF
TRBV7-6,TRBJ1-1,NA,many,TGTGCCAGCAGCTTAGTTCTGGGACAAGAAGCTTTCTTT,CASSLVLGQEAFF
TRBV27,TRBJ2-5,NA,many,TGTGCCAGCAGTTTCAGTGGCCCAGAGACCCAGTACTTC,CASSFSGPETQYF
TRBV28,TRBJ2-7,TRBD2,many,TGTGCCAGCAGTTTTATACGACTAGCGGATCACTCCTACGAGCAGTACTTC,CASSFIRLADHSYEQYF
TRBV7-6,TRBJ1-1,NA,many,TGTGCCAGCAGCTTAGGGACCAGGGCCACTGAAGCTTTCTTT,CASSLGTRATEAFF
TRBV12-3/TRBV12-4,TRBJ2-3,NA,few,TGTGCCAGCACCTTAGGGCTAGCACAAGATACGCAGTATTTT,CASTLGLAQDTQYF